This T cell receptor (beta chain) was recovered during a study of CD8 T cells in Susac syndrome. TCR beta from blood CD8+ and CD4+ T cells was sequenced. An amount of RNA that ranged from roughly 0.5 to 1 ug was reverse transcribed with random hexamers. One entry per CDR3 protein results from TCRdb running MiXCR on the immunoSEQ multiplex PCR reads. Among about 430,000 distinct CDR3 sequences listed, around 83% were seen once. Sequences were obtained from CD8+ T cells from PBMCs. This TCR was recovered from a human donor with multiple sclerosis.

The CDR3 reads CASRLSGTYNEQFF. DNA of the CDR3: TGTGCCAGCAGGTTGAGCGGAACCTACAATGAGCAGTTCTTC. The chain uses TRBV27 and TRBJ2-1; TRBD2 might be the D (5 bases). This CDR3 has 14 residues. Germline-derived CDR1 and CDR2 are MNHEY and SMNVEV (reference sequence). Between the trimmed V and J ends, which lost 6 bases and 2 bases, there was a span of 11 bases.